This T cell receptor beta chain comes out of a study of cytomegalovirus exposure and HLA in healthy donors. General study results and limits: Within the data, a cluster of highly shared sequence variants was likely a sequencing artifact. On later analysis, the bulk of CMV-associated TCR beta chains appeared to be HLA-restricted. In an earlier analysis, productive rearrangement rates for most beta V segments clustered near 87% or 30%. Published work reported that the classifier diagnosed cytomegalovirus status with high specificity and sensitivity.

This clone was observed a handful of times. What it binds is unknown. The CDR3 contains 14 residues. Trimming at V came to 3 bases and at J to 6 bases, leaving 4 bases not matched to a gene. Germline CDR1 KGHSH, CDR2 LQKENI. PCR was performed using 60 Vbeta and 13 Jbeta primers. TCRdb's table, derived via immunoSEQ multiplex PCR, lists solely in-frame clones and lacks some. The repertoire has 190,000 or so clones, around 75% of them found once; the top ten carry nearly 0.4%. This TCR came from a male donor in good health and CMV-seropositive. The J gene is TRBJ1-5, the V gene TRBV18; TRBD1 agrees at 8 bases. The sample comprised PBMCs. The DNA for the CDR3 is TGTGCCAGCTCACCTCTACAGGGGGGTCAGCCCCAGCATTTT. The encoded protein is CASSPLQGGQPQHF.